This T cell receptor (beta chain) was identified in a study of T-cell reconstitution after alpha-beta-depleted transplantation in children. Broader study findings: The main origin of T-cell counts and diversity one year after transplant was newly produced T cells.

This clonotype was recorded a few times. Its antigen is still unknown. Germline V CDR1 and CDR2: SGHRS, YFSETQ. V lost 3 bases to trimming and J lost 3 bases; unmatched junction nucleotides: 16. The CDR3 is made up of 19 amino acids. TCRbeta library preparation incorporated unique molecular identifiers. TCRdb redid the calling of the PCR reads with MiXCR, one entry per CDR3 protein. The table includes approximately 270,000 distinct CDR3 sequences, 20% to 30% detected once. The V gene is TRBV5-1, the J gene TRBJ1-1; 11 bases match TRBD1. The sequence was obtained from a female patient aged 2-10 years who had a stem cell transplant for congenital amegakaryocytic thrombocytopenia, so the T cells may come from the graft donor. The material sequenced was PBMCs, mostly from graft donor cells, taken 360 days after TCRalphabeta/CD19-depleted stem cell transplant. DNA of the CDR3: TGCGCCAGCAGCTCCTTACGGACAGGGGGCGGTGGGATAGACACTGAAGCTTTCTTT. Translation gives CASSSLRTGGGGIDTEAFF.